These 32 T cell receptor beta chains were sequenced from one sample in a study of T cell responses to AZD1222 COVID-19 vaccine. The assay was immunoSEQ multiplex PCR, and TCRdb's table has in-frame clones only and misses some. This sample carries some 120,000 clones, approximately 89% of them seen once, and the ten largest clones take almost 4.5%. The sample consisted of peripheral blood, taken 28 days after the second AZD1222 dose. These receptors originate from an adult who received the AZD1222 COVID-19 vaccine.

The J gene is TRBJ2-7, the V gene TRBV5-4; D unclear. The CDR3 is 13 amino acids. V dropped 0 bases and J dropped 0 bases, with 4 bases sitting between them. Germline lookup yields CDR1 SGHNT and CDR2 YYREEE (reference sequence). CDR3 DNA: TGTGCCAGCAGCTTGGTGGACTCCTACGAGCAGTACTTC. This sequence encodes CASSLVDSYEQYF.

In its sample, this clone was seen a few times. The V call is TRBV7-6, the J call TRBJ1-2; D remains ambiguous. Deletions cut 5 bases from V and 2 bases from J, with 6 bases between. Germline-derived CDR1 and CDR2 are SGHVS and FNYEAQ. The CDR3 sequence is 12 residues long. The CDR3 coding sequence is TGTGCCAGCAGCGGTGCGAACTATGGCTACACCTTC. As protein: CASSGANYGYTF.

This chain uses TRBV7-8 with TRBJ2-2; 11 bases are shared with TRBD1. Germline values: CDR1 SGHVS, CDR2 FQNEAQ. The CDR3 sequence is 17 residues long. J was trimmed by 5 bases and V by 5 bases; bases with no gene match: 10. This CDR3 reads CASSPLLGTGGTGELFF. In nucleotides, the CDR3 is TGTGCCAGCAGCCCGCTACTAGGGACAGGGGGAACCGGGGAGCTGTTTTTT.

This clone was seen only once. CDR3 loop: CASSLQKASNQPQHF. The CDR3 DNA is TGTGCCAGCAGTTTACAGAAGGCCAGCAATCAGCCCCAGCATTTT. J is TRBJ1-5 and V is TRBV27; D is ambiguous. Trimming shortened V by 2 bases and J by 1 base, and 9 bases separated the two germline ends. Per germline, CDR1 MNHEY and CDR2 SMNVEV (reference sequence). The CDR3 sequence is 15 residues long.

The gene calls are TRBV6-5 and TRBJ2-5, with TRBD2 identical over 9 bases. The trim removed 6 bases at V and 3 bases at J, leaving 5 bases unmatched. This CDR3 is built from 14 residues. CDR1 is MNHEY, CDR2 SVGAGI, per germline. Here the CDR3 reads CASRPSSGEETQYF. For the CDR3, the DNA is TGTGCCAGCAGACCCTCTAGCGGGGAAGAGACCCAGTACTTC.

The chain is built from TRBV2 and TRBJ1-4; tentatively, D is TRBD1 (5 bases). The V gene's germline CDR1 is SNHLY and CDR2 FYNNEI. This CDR3 has 14 amino acids. Trimming removed 6 bases from V and 0 bases from J, with 8 bases in between. In DNA form, the CDR3 reads TGTGCCAGCAGCCCGACAGCAACTAATGAAAAACTGTTTTTT. This translates into CASSPTATNEKLFF.

The chain recombines TRBV9 with TRBJ2-1, with TRBD1 matching over 7 bases. This CDR3 spans 15 amino acids. CDR1 is SGDLS, CDR2 YYNGEE, per germline. V was clipped by 3 bases and J by 5 bases; unmatched bases: 8. DNA of the CDR3: TGTGCCAGCAGCGCGACCGGGACAGACAACAATGAGCAGTTCTTC. Amino acid sequence: CASSATGTDNNEQFF.

The chain links TRBV11-3 to TRBJ2-1, with D maybe TRBD2 (5 bases). The CDR3 spans 16 residues. Between the trimmed V and J ends, which lost 5 bases and 1 base, there was a span of 15 bases. Germline-derived CDR1 and CDR2 are SGHNT and YENEEA. The CDR3 nucleotides read TGTGCCAGCAGCCCCGGCCGCCCGGGGTCCTACAATGAGCAGTTCTTC. Its protein is CASSPGRPGSYNEQFF.

This chain uses TRBV19 with TRBJ1-1; the match to TRBD1 covers 11 bases. This CDR3 has 14 residues. The V and J ends lost 7 bases and 5 bases, in that order; junction bases with no gene match: 6. The germline CDR1 and CDR2 sequences are LNHDA and SQIVND (reference sequence). The chain's CDR3 is CASTRDRGWTEAFF. The CDR3 DNA reads TGTGCCAGTACCCGGGACAGGGGGTGGACTGAAGCTTTCTTT.

The gene calls are TRBV5-4 and TRBJ1-2, with D possibly matching TRBD1 (6 bases). CDR1 is SGHNT, CDR2 YYREEE, per germline (reference sequence). The V and J ends lost 0 bases and 6 bases respectively, with 15 bases between them. This CDR3 spans 15 amino acids. The CDR3 nucleotides read TGTGCCAGCAGCTTGGCCGGGACACACGGGAATGGCTACACCTTC. This codes for CASSLAGTHGNGYTF.

The CDR3 here is CASSRGGDQPQHF. In nucleotides, the CDR3 is TGTGCCAGCAGCCGGGGAGGGGATCAGCCCCAGCATTTT. The rearrangement joins TRBV3-1 (or the pseudogene TRBV3-2) to TRBJ1-5, with D possibly being TRBD1 (5 bases). CDR1 is LGHDT and CDR2 is YNNKEL in the germline V gene (reference sequence). V was shortened by 4 bases and J by 5 bases, with 9 bases between the two germline ends. There are 13 residues in the CDR3.

The chain combines TRBV19 with TRBJ1-6, with D uncertain. V lost 7 bases to trimming and J lost 10 bases, with 14 bases between them. The CDR3 totals 13 residues. Germline loops: CDR1 LNHDA, CDR2 SQIVND (reference sequence). CDR3 in amino acids: CASTNLGGSPLHF. The CDR3 DNA is TGTGCCAGTACCAATCTTGGCGGATCACCCCTCCACTTT.

The CDR3 bases are TGTGCCAGCAGGGCAACACCGAACACTGAAGCTTTCTTT. This translates into CASRATPNTEAFF. The chain joins TRBV6-5 to TRBJ1-1, with unresolved D. This CDR3 has 13 amino acids. The V gene's germline CDR1 is MNHEY and CDR2 SVGAGI. V lost 6 bases and J 1 base, leaving 9 bases between the germline ends.

V and J are TRBV3-1 (or the pseudogene TRBV3-2) and TRBJ2-7; 9 positions agree with TRBD2. The CDR3 spans 15 residues. The ends lost 0 bases at V and 4 bases at J; junction bases unmatched: 4. Germline CDR1 and CDR2: LGHDT and YNNKEL (reference sequence). The CDR3 DNA follows: TGTGCCAGCAGCCAAGACCTAGCGGGGTTTTACGAGCAGTACTTC. The encoded protein is CASSQDLAGFYEQYF.

In its sample, this clone was seen once. The V gene is TRBV4-2, the J gene TRBJ1-4, with unresolved D. The CDR3 consists of 13 residues. CDR1 and CDR2 (germline): LGHNA, YNFKEQ. Trimming removed 8 bases at V and 8 bases at J, with 15 bases between. CDR3 sequence: CASLNREEEKLFF. DNA of the CDR3: TGTGCCAGCCTTAATCGTGAAGAGGAAAAACTGTTTTTT.

The rearrangement uses TRBV3-1 (or the pseudogene TRBV3-2) and TRBJ2-3; 7 positions match TRBD2. The CDR3 spans 17 residues. CDR1 LGHDT and CDR2 YNNKEL come from the germline V gene (reference sequence). The J segment lost 2 bases and the V segment lost 4 bases, leaving 12 bases of the junction unmatched. The CDR3 nucleotides are TGTGCCAGCAGCCTCAGGATGGGCGGGGGACTCACAGATACGCAGTATTTT. It encodes CASSLRMGGGLTDTQYF.

This sequence joins TRBV4-1 and TRBJ1-3, with unresolved D. From germline, CDR1 is MGHRA and CDR2 YSYEKL. This CDR3 has 17 amino acids. The ends were cut back, 1 base at V and 7 bases at J, with 20 bases in the middle. The CDR3 coding sequence is TGCGCCAGCAGCCAAGGACTGGTTGACGGACCCGGGAACACCATATATTTT. Translating it yields CASSQGLVDGPGNTIYF.

This rearrangement joins TRBV2 to TRBJ2-6, with 9 nucleotides matching TRBD1. The CDR3 loop spans 15 amino acids. Trimming took 6 bases from V and 1 from J; bases not matched to a gene: 1. From germline, CDR1 is SNHLY and CDR2 FYNNEI. The CDR3 nucleotides are TGTGCCAGCAGAGGGACAGGGTCTGGGGCCAACGTCCTGACTTTC. This gives the protein CASRGTGSGANVLTF.

The chain employs TRBV30 and TRBJ1-6; D is unclear. Trimming left V 2 bases short and J 9 bases short, with 8 bases between. The CDR3 runs 12 residues. Germline V lookup: CDR1 GTSNPN, CDR2 SVGIG (reference sequence). The CDR3 DNA follows: TGTGCCTGGAGTTTACCGAGTTCACCCCTCCACTTT. This translates into CAWSLPSSPLHF.

CDR3 region: CASTKLGGRTEAFF. In nucleotides, the CDR3 is TGCGCCAGCACCAAGTTGGGGGGGAGGACTGAAGCTTTCTTT. The chain uses TRBV5-1 and TRBJ1-1, with a possible D match to TRBD1 (5 bases). This CDR3 is built from 14 residues. Germline V gene lookup returns CDR1 SGHRS and CDR2 YFSETQ. The V and J ends lost 6 bases and 5 bases respectively, with 17 bases between them. The whole variable domain, remainder taken from reference TRBV5-1 and TRBJ1-1, is KAGVTQTPRYLIKTRGQQVTLSCSPISGHRSVSWYQQTPGQGLQFLFEYFSETQRNKGNFPGRFSGRQFSNSRSEMNVSTLELGDSALYLCASTKLGGRTEAFFGQGTRLTVV.

J is TRBJ1-5 and V is TRBV24-1; weak D call: TRBD1 (6 bases). Trimming cost V 4 bases and J 0 bases, with 21 bases left between them. The CDR3 is made up of 19 amino acids. CDR1 is KGHDR, CDR2 SFDVKD, per germline. The CDR3 is CATSDPKFLGDNSNQPQHF. CDR3 in DNA: TGTGCCACCAGTGACCCAAAGTTCTTAGGGGACAATAGCAATCAGCCCCAGCATTTT.

The J gene is TRBJ2-7, the V gene TRBV30; a weak D match, TRBD2 (6 bases). Germline values: CDR1 GTSNPN, CDR2 SVGIG (reference sequence). The CDR3 covers 11 residues. Trimming removed 3 bases from V and 6 bases from J, with 9 bases in between. CDR3 nucleotide sequence: TGTGCCTGGAGACGGGGAGGCGAGCAGTACTTC. As protein: CAWRRGGEQYF.

V gene TRBV28 combines with J gene TRBJ2-3, with TRBD1 identical over 10 bases. The length of the CDR3 is 14 residues. Germline V gene data show CDR1 as MDHEN and CDR2 as SYDVKM. V lost 8 bases and J lost 1; bases outside the gene matches: 3. The CDR3 bases are TGTGCCAGCTTTGACAGGGGGCGCACAGATACGCAGTATTTT. This sequence encodes CASFDRGRTDTQYF.

The chain uses TRBV16 and TRBJ1-1; no reliable D call. This CDR3 region has 15 residues. V was trimmed by 6 bases and J by 1 base, leaving 15 bases between them. CDR1 is KGHSY and CDR2 is FQNENV in the germline V gene. Written as DNA, the CDR3 is TGTGCCAGCAGTAAGGGTTCGGGAGGGAACACTGAAGCTTTCTTT. Protein product: CASSKGSGGNTEAFF.

V and J are TRBV30 and TRBJ2-1, with 7 bases identical to TRBD1. Germline V CDR1 and CDR2: GTSNPN, SVGIG (reference sequence). CDR3 length: 15 amino acids. The ends lost 2 bases at V and 6 bases at J; junction bases unmatched: 10. The CDR3: CAWSRESYRGNEQFF. CDR3 DNA: TGTGCCTGGAGTCGAGAAAGCTACAGGGGCAATGAGCAGTTCTTC.

In its sample, this clone was seen once. The chain combines TRBV28 with TRBJ2-7; D gene uncertain. The CDR3 consists of 14 residues. The germline V gene encodes CDR1 MDHEN and CDR2 SYDVKM. Trimming removed 1 base at V and 6 bases at J, with 13 bases between. This chain's CDR3 is CASSLFPSRFEQYF. The CDR3 DNA is TGTGCCAGCAGTTTATTCCCGAGCCGTTTCGAGCAGTACTTC.

V usage is TRBV5-6 and J usage is TRBJ1-1, with a possible D match to TRBD1 (6 bases). The ends were cut back, 6 bases at V and 4 bases at J, with 19 bases in the middle. Germline V gene lookup returns CDR1 SGHDT and CDR2 YYEEEE. This CDR3 spans 15 amino acids. The CDR3 DNA reads as TGTGCCAGCATCAAGGGGGACTCACGCGGCACTGAAGCTTTCTTT. It translates to CASIKGDSRGTEAFF.

This rearrangement joins TRBV11-3 to TRBJ2-2; tentatively, D is TRBD1 or TRBD2 (5 bases each). Trimming took off 5 bases at V and 5 bases at J, with 15 bases between the two ends. This CDR3 comprises 15 residues. Germline values: CDR1 SGHNT, CDR2 YENEEA. The CDR3 spells CASSPGAWGTGELFF. The CDR3 bases are TGTGCCAGCAGCCCTGGGGCGTGGGGGACCGGGGAGCTGTTTTTT.

The rearrangement links TRBV7-3 to TRBJ1-1, with D unresolved. Germline V gene data show CDR1 as SGHTA and CDR2 as FQGTGA. The CDR3 spans 13 residues. V lost 5 bases to trimming and J lost 2 bases, with 9 bases between them. The CDR3 protein is CASSRFSNTEAFF. CDR3 sequence (DNA): TGTGCCAGCAGCCGATTTAGTAACACTGAAGCTTTCTTT.

This chain joins TRBV9 and TRBJ1-3, with unresolved D. Trimming removed 3 bases at V and 6 bases at J, with 4 bases between. Germline V gives CDR1 SGDLS, CDR2 YYNGEE. There are 11 residues in the CDR3. CDR3 nucleotide sequence: TGTGCCAGCAGCGGCGAAAACACCATATATTTT. Its translation: CASSGENTIYF. The variable domain in full, with the rest retrieved from reference TRBV9 and TRBJ1-3, is DSGVTQTPKHLITATGQRVTLRCSPRSGDLSVYWYQQSLDQGLQFLIQYYNGEERAKGNILERFSAQQFPDLHSELNLSSLELGDSALYFCASSGENTIYFGEGSWLTVV.

The rearrangement links TRBV4-3 to TRBJ1-1, with 8 nucleotides matching TRBD1. Germline CDR1 LGHNA, CDR2 YSLEER. Trimming cost V 0 bases and J 2 bases; bases outside gene matches: 8. CDR3 size: 17 residues. The CDR3 region has the DNA TGCGCCAGCAGCCAAGATGGGACAGGCTACACTAACACTGAAGCTTTCTTT. Its translation: CASSQDGTGYTNTEAFF.

The rearrangement uses TRBV2 and TRBJ2-2; 7 bases align to TRBD2. The V and J ends lost 0 bases and 1 base, in that order; junction bases with no gene match: 2. Germline CDR1 is SNHLY and CDR2 is FYNNEI. This CDR3 spans 16 amino acids. This CDR3 reads CASSEAGGGNTGELFF. CDR3 nucleotides: TGTGCCAGCAGTGAAGCGGGCGGGGGGAACACCGGGGAGCTGTTTTTT. The variable domain in full, completed from reference TRBV2 and TRBJ2-2, reads EPEVTQTPSHQVTQMGQEVILRCVPISNHLYFYWYRQILGQKVEFLVSFYNNEISEKSEIFDDQFSVERPDGSNFTLKIRSTKLEDSAMYFCASSEAGGGNTGELFFGEGSRLTVL.